Detailed here is one T cell receptor (beta chain). This CDR3 has 14 residues. After removal of 8 bases from V and 0 bases from J, the junction contained 5 bases not matched to a gene. CDR1 GTSNPN and CDR2 SVGIG come from the germline V gene (reference sequence). This sample is drawn from a study of cytomegalovirus exposure and HLA in healthy donors. The PCR used 60 Vbeta and 13 Jbeta primers. Authors' data handling: Approximately 79 million unique TCR beta chains, 9.5 million to 11 million of them shared, were counted by a later analysis. Produced via immunoSEQ multiplex PCR; TCRdb's table is partial and in-frame only. V and J calls and clone size come straight from that table; D and trimming were deduced from the DNA. This listing includes 50,000 to 70,000 clones.

This clonotype originated in a young woman in good health and CMV-seronegative. Sequencing used PBMCs. The V and J genes are TRBV30 and TRBJ2-3, with TRBD2 matching 10 bases. The CDR3 sequence: CARRTSGSTDTQYF. DNA of the CDR3: TGTGCCCGCAGGACTAGCGGTAGCACAGATACGCAGTATTTT.